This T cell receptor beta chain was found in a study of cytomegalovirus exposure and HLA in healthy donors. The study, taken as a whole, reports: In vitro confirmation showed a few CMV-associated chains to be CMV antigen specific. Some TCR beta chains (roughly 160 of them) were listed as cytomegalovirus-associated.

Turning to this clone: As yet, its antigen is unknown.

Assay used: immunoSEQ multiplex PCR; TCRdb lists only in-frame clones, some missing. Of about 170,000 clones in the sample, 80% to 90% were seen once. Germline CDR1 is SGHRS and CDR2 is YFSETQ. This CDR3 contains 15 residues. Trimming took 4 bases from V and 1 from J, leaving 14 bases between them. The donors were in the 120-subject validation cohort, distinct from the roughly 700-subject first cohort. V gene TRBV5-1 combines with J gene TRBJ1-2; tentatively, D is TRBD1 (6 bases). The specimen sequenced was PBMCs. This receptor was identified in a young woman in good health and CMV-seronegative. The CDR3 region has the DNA TGCGCCAGCAGCCCGGAGGGGACATTTAACTATGGCTACACCTTC. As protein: CASSPEGTFNYGYTF.